Below, 22 T cell receptor beta chains from the same sample are listed, as sequenced in a study of vaccination and CD4 T cells after COVID-19. No antigen has been identified for these receptors. Treatment here: roughly 11-day PBMC culture with coronavirus spike peptide pools or control peptides (ViraFEST assay). Scientists ran DNA taken from cultured CD4+ T cells through the Oncomine TCR Beta short-read assay for sequencing. MiXCR, run by TCRdb on the PCR reads, gives a single entry per CDR3 protein. The table has some 14,000 distinct CDR3 sequences, 30% seen once; the top ten hold 15% to 20%. Sequenced material: cultured CD4+ T cells from blood. The receptors here all came from a human donor with COVID-19.

This clonotype was seen more than once but under ten times. The chain has TRBV19 and TRBJ1-6; 8 bases agree with TRBD1. J was trimmed by 11 bases and V by 4 bases; bases with no gene match: 4. The CDR3 is made up of 13 amino acids. Germline-derived CDR1 and CDR2 are LNHDA and SQIVND (reference sequence). The CDR3: CASSNRGIAPLHF. The CDR3 coding sequence is TGTGCCAGTAGTAACAGGGGGATTGCACCCCTCCACTTT.

This clonotype has a handful of counts. The chain combines TRBV7-9 with TRBJ1-6; tentative D call: TRBD1 (6 bases). CDR1 and CDR2 (germline): SEHNR, FQNEAQ (reference sequence). This CDR3 has 15 residues. Trimming left V 5 bases short and J 10 bases short, with 18 bases between. This CDR3 is CASSVISQGLSPLHF. The CDR3, as DNA: TGTGCCAGCAGCGTAATTTCTCAGGGGTTGTCACCCCTCCACTTT.

V and J are TRBV20-1 and TRBJ1-1, with D hard to call. The CDR3 totals 13 residues. Trimming cost V 6 bases and J 7 bases, with 18 bases left between them. Germline CDR1 is DFQATT and CDR2 is SNEGSKA (reference sequence). Here the CDR3 DNA reads TGCAGTGCCCCTCACAGCGAAATAGGTGAAGCTTTCTTT. Protein: CSAPHSEIGEAFF.

The V gene is TRBV28, the J gene TRBJ2-3; 9 bases are shared with TRBD2. J lost 6 bases, V lost 7 bases, and 8 bases had no gene match. Germline V gene lookup returns CDR1 MDHEN and CDR2 SYDVKM. The CDR3 is 14 residues long. For the CDR3, the DNA is TGTGCCAGCATTGCGGGGGGGACCACGGATACGCAGTATTTT. Translation gives CASIAGGTTDTQYF.

The chain uses TRBV19 and TRBJ2-3; TRBD1 aligns across 10 bases. CDR1 and CDR2 (germline): LNHDA, SQIVND (reference sequence). There are 16 residues in the CDR3. The ends lost 6 bases at V and 7 bases at J; junction bases unmatched: 13. As DNA, the CDR3 is TGTGCCAGTAGGCGGGACAGGGGTTTGGCAACACATACGCAGTATTTT. It yields the protein CASRRDRGLATHTQYF.

This clonotype rates as medium-sized. This chain connects TRBV20-1 to TRBJ1-2, with TRBD1 matching 10 bases. Trimming took 6 bases from V and 0 from J; bases not matched to a gene: 7. This CDR3 has 15 residues. In germline, CDR1 is DFQATT, CDR2 SNEGSKA (reference sequence). CDR3 amino acids: CSAPTGGVANYGYTF. The CDR3 DNA reads TGCAGTGCGCCGACAGGGGGCGTTGCTAACTATGGCTACACCTTC.

This chain links TRBV12-3 or TRBV12-4 with TRBJ2-3, with 8 bases identical to TRBD1. V lost 5 bases to trimming and J lost 0 bases; unmatched junction nucleotides: 1. This CDR3 is 14 amino acids long. CDR3 protein: CASSRDRSTDTQYF. CDR3 DNA sequence: TGTGCCAGCAGTCGGGACAGGAGCACAGATACGCAGTATTTT.

J is TRBJ1-3 and V is TRBV7-2; a possible D gene is TRBD1 (6 bases). V was clipped by 8 bases and J by 4 bases, with 15 bases between them. CDR1 SGHTA and CDR2 FQGNSA come from the germline V gene. The CDR3 loop spans 14 amino acids. CDR3 coding DNA: TGTGCCAGCCCAGAGCCGGACAGCGGAAACACCATATATTTT. This encodes CASPEPDSGNTIYF.

This CDR3 is CASSPLGQGRETQYF. For the CDR3, the DNA is TGTGCCAGCAGCCCTCTAGGGCAGGGCCGGGAGACCCAGTACTTC. V usage is TRBV14 and J usage is TRBJ2-5; TRBD1 might be the D (5 bases). Looked up from germline, CDR1 is SGHDN and CDR2 is FVKESK. The CDR3 runs 15 residues. Trimming left V 4 bases short and J 5 bases short, with 17 bases between.

This clonotype has just a few counts. The chain has TRBV12-3 or TRBV12-4 and TRBJ2-7; possible D gene TRBD1, 5 bases. V was trimmed by 7 bases and J by 0 bases, leaving 19 bases between them. The CDR3 has 16 amino acids. The CDR3 loop is CASTPDDSGHSYEQYF. Here the CDR3 DNA reads TGTGCCAGCACTCCAGACGATTCAGGACACTCCTACGAGCAGTACTTC.

The chain couples TRBV6-1 to TRBJ1-6; TRBD1 matches 8 bases. Germline lookup yields CDR1 MNHNS and CDR2 SASEGT. Trimming at V came to 5 bases and at J to 8 bases, leaving 5 bases not matched to a gene. This CDR3 spans 14 amino acids. CDR3 sequence: CASSIDRGYSPLHF. The DNA of the CDR3 is TGTGCCAGCAGTATAGACAGGGGATATTCACCCCTCCACTTT.

This clonotype has only a few counts. The chain is built from TRBV7-8 and TRBJ1-3; D not resolved. The CDR3 consists of 13 residues. Trimming shortened V by 5 bases and J by 4 bases, and 9 bases separated the two germline ends. The germline CDR1 and CDR2 sequences are SGHVS and FQNEAQ. The DNA for the CDR3 is TGTGCCAGCAGCCTAGGCGACGGAAACACCATATATTTT. It translates to CASSLGDGNTIYF.

This clonotype was seen only once. CDR3 bases: TGCGCCAGCAGTCCGGCGGGACAGAGGGATGAAAAACTGTTTTTT. It is translated as CASSPAGQRDEKLFF. The V gene is TRBV23-1, the J gene TRBJ1-4, with 7 bases identical to TRBD1. TRBV23-1 is classed as an ORF, of uncertain function. The CDR3 extends over 15 amino acids. The ends lost 4 bases at V and 6 bases at J; junction bases unmatched: 8.

The gene calls are TRBV29-1 and TRBJ1-1; weak D call: TRBD1 (5 bases). The CDR3 has 15 residues. CDR1 is SQVTM, CDR2 ANQGSEA, per germline. Trimming shortened V by 4 bases and J by 7 bases, and 22 bases separated the two germline ends. For the CDR3, the DNA is TGCAGCGTTGCCGTGGAGGGGAGGAATTTCGGTGAAGCTTTCTTT. Translated, it gives CSVAVEGRNFGEAFF.

The J gene is TRBJ2-7, the V gene TRBV20-1; 8 bases agree with TRBD1. CDR1 DFQATT and CDR2 SNEGSKA come from the germline V gene (reference sequence). The CDR3 runs 15 residues. V shed 2 bases and J 6 bases; nucleotides not matched to a gene: 12. The CDR3 reads CSARPLLTGESEQYF. DNA of the CDR3: TGCAGTGCTAGACCACTTTTGACAGGGGAAAGCGAGCAGTACTTC.

This clonotype came up a few times. This sequence joins TRBV7-9 and TRBJ1-5; 10 nucleotides agree with TRBD1. Germline-derived CDR1 and CDR2 are SEHNR and FQNEAQ (reference sequence). Trimming took 5 bases from V and 12 from J; bases not matched to a gene: 10. This CDR3 region has 14 residues. In nucleotides, the CDR3 is TGTGCCAGCAGCCGGGACAGGGGCTTTCGGCGCCAGCATTTT. Amino acids: CASSRDRGFRRQHF.

This clonotype is deemed large (0.1 to 1%). The chain uses TRBV6-1 and TRBJ2-3, with TRBD2 as a possible D gene (7 bases). The CDR3 spans 16 residues. Germline V gene data show CDR1 as MNHNS and CDR2 as SASEGT. Trimming pared 5 bases from V and 2 bases from J, leaving 17 bases between. The DNA for the CDR3 is TGTGCCAGCAGTCAGCGTACGGCGGGGGCCACAGATACGCAGTATTTT. This translates into CASSQRTAGATDTQYF.

This sequence joins TRBV7-2 and TRBJ2-4; 8 nucleotides match TRBD1. With 5 bases clipped from V and 3 bases from J, the junction kept 6 bases outside the gene matches. Germline V CDR1 and CDR2: SGHTA, FQGNSA. This CDR3 spans 15 amino acids. In nucleotides, the CDR3 is TGTGCCAGCAGCCCGGGGACAGGCCGCAAAAACATTCAGTACTTC. Its translation is CASSPGTGRKNIQYF.

The chain uses TRBV7-2 and TRBJ2-2; 9 bases are a match to TRBD1. Germline-derived CDR1 and CDR2 are SGHTA and FQGNSA. The CDR3 covers 16 residues. J gave up 3 bases and V 4 bases, and 6 bases lay outside the gene matches. CDR3 bases: TGTGCCAGCAGCTCAGTTACAGGGGGCGACACCGGGGAGCTGTTTTTT. Protein sequence: CASSSVTGGDTGELFF.

The chain has TRBV6-1 and TRBJ2-6; D is unclear. This CDR3 is 16 amino acids long. Germline V gene data show CDR1 as MNHNS and CDR2 as SASEGT. V was cut by 0 bases and J by 5 bases, with 11 bases left in between. CDR3 loop: CASSEALRLRANVLTF. The CDR3 DNA reads as TGTGCCAGCAGTGAAGCGCTTCGGTTGCGGGCCAACGTCCTGACTTTC.

V gene TRBV11-3 combines with J gene TRBJ1-4; weak D call: TRBD1 (5 bases). The germline gives CDR1 SGHNT, CDR2 YENEEA. CDR3 length: 15 residues. Between the trimmed V and J ends, which lost 4 bases and 7 bases, there was a span of 16 bases. The CDR3 DNA is TGTGCCAGCAGCTCCGGGACGGCCGCCGCTGAAAAACTGTTTTTT. Translated: CASSSGTAAAEKLFF.

The chain recombines TRBV20-1 with TRBJ2-1; TRBD1 might be the D (6 bases). Germline CDR1 reads DFQATT; CDR2 reads SNEGSKA (reference sequence). The V end was cut by 8 bases, the J end by 0 bases, with 8 bases between. CDR3 length: 12 residues. For the CDR3, the DNA is TGCAGTACAGGGAGCTCCTACAATGAGCAGTTCTTC. Its translation: CSTGSSYNEQFF.